This paragraph reports one T cell receptor (beta chain). Its specificity is not known. Per germline, CDR1 KGHSH and CDR2 LQKENI. The CDR3 spans 16 residues. V was shortened by 2 bases and J by 0 bases, with 11 bases between the two germline ends. A multiplex PCR was run with 60 Vbeta primers and 13 Jbeta primers. Profiled with immunoSEQ multiplex PCR; TCRdb holds only in-frame clones, not every one. The repertoire holds some 97,000 clones, with roughly 82% as singletons. The data originate from a study of cytomegalovirus exposure and HLA in healthy donors. Study-wide results and caveats: Earlier analysis looked at TCR beta V segments, and most were productive about 90% or about 30% of the time.

Specimen: PBMCs. The origin of this receptor is a young woman in good health and CMV-seronegative. The chain combines TRBV18 with TRBJ1-3; TRBD1 is a possible D gene (5 bases). Here the CDR3 DNA reads TGTGCCAGCTCACCAGGCAGGGAATCCTCTGGAAACACCATATATTTT. Translation: CASSPGRESSGNTIYF.